This is a list of T cell receptor beta chains from one sample in a study of regulatory and conventional T cells in RAG deficiency. Sequencing used immunoSEQ multiplex PCR; TCRdb keeps in-frame clones, though not all of them. The sample contains 15,000 to 20,000 clones, roughly 90% of which appear only once. In addition, the sample was reused for a study of regulatory T cells.

Sequencing was performed on Tregs sorted from blood. The source is a human donor in good health. Each CDR3 is given with its conserved first and last residue. D genes are given only for firm matches.

j_call: TRBJ1-5
v_call: TRBV7-3
d_call: NA
cdr3_aa: CASSLDSWQPQHF
cdr3_nt: TGTGCCAGCAGCTTGGACAGCTGGCAGCCCCAGCATTTT

j_call: TRBJ2-1
v_call: TRBV29-1
d_call: NA
cdr3_aa: CSVEDQYTREEQFF
cdr3_nt: TGCAGCGTTGAAGATCAGTATACTAGAGAGGAGCAGTTCTTC

j_call: TRBJ2-7
v_call: TRBV11-2
d_call: NA
cdr3_aa: CASSGGYEQYF
cdr3_nt: TGTGCCAGCAGCGGCGGCTACGAGCAGTACTTC

j_call: TRBJ2-4
v_call: TRBV21-1
d_call: NA
cdr3_aa: CASSKVQGSKNIQYF
cdr3_nt: TGTGCCAGCAGCAAAGTCCAGGGCTCCAAAAACATTCAGTACTTC

j_call: TRBJ1-1
v_call: TRBV5-6
d_call: NA
cdr3_aa: CASSFQGATEAFF
cdr3_nt: TGTGCCAGCAGCTTTCAGGGTGCCACTGAAGCTTTCTTT

j_call: TRBJ1-2
v_call: TRBV2
d_call: NA
cdr3_aa: CASSEAGWDGYTF
cdr3_nt: TGTGCCAGCAGTGAAGCAGGCTGGGACGGCTACACCTTC

j_call: TRBJ1-1
v_call: TRBV28
d_call: NA
cdr3_aa: CASSLGGAGSTEAFF
cdr3_nt: TGTGCCAGCAGTTTGGGGGGGGCAGGGAGCACTGAAGCTTTCTTT

j_call: TRBJ1-4
v_call: TRBV4-3
d_call: NA
cdr3_aa: CASSQVGTGGEKLFF
cdr3_nt: TGCGCCAGCAGCCAAGTTGGGACGGGTGGGGAAAAACTGTTTTTT

j_call: TRBJ2-3
v_call: TRBV11-2
d_call: TRBD2
cdr3_aa: CASSPRGSSGGTSTDTQYF
cdr3_nt: TGTGCCAGCAGCCCTAGGGGCTCTAGCGGGGGGACTAGCACAGATACGCAGTATTTT

j_call: TRBJ1-5
v_call: TRBV28
d_call: NA
cdr3_aa: CASNPRRGFGNQPQHF
cdr3_nt: TGTGCCAGCAACCCGAGGAGGGGTTTTGGCAATCAGCCCCAGCATTTT

j_call: TRBJ2-3
v_call: TRBV5-1
d_call: TRBD1
cdr3_aa: CASSPRTGRTSTDTQYF
cdr3_nt: TGCGCCAGCAGCCCAAGGACAGGTCGAACTAGCACAGATACGCAGTATTTT

j_call: TRBJ1-5
v_call: TRBV5-6
d_call: NA
cdr3_aa: CASSFQGEFGNQPQHF
cdr3_nt: TGTGCCAGCAGCTTCCAGGGCGAATTTGGAAATCAGCCCCAGCATTTT

j_call: TRBJ1-5
v_call: TRBV2
d_call: NA
cdr3_aa: CATRRGADQPQHF
cdr3_nt: TGTGCCACCCGACGGGGCGCGGATCAGCCCCAGCATTTT